One and the same sample provided the 21 T cell receptor beta chains below, sequenced in a study of T cells in Graves' hyperthyroidism and ophthalmopathy. There were TCR beta CDR3 regions amplified from RNA transcripts. First-round RT-PCR with HTBI primers amplified the TCR CDR3 region. TCRdb redid the calling of the multiplex PCR reads with MiXCR, one entry per CDR3 protein. The table records about 640,000 distinct CDR3 sequences, roughly 14% of them present only once. Input material: blood. These receptor sequences come from a woman between 45 and 60 years old with Graves' ophthalmopathy.

Only a few counts were recorded for this clonotype. J is TRBJ1-1 and V is TRBV20-1, with TRBD1 identical over 8 bases. From germline, CDR1 is DFQATT and CDR2 SNEGSKA (reference sequence). This CDR3 has 14 amino acids. J lost 3 bases, V lost 6 bases, and 9 bases had no gene match. The CDR3 loop is CSAQGQDLYTEAFF. The DNA for the CDR3 is TGCAGTGCCCAGGGACAGGACCTATACACTGAAGCTTTCTTT.

This clonotype was found many times. The chain links TRBV29-1 to TRBJ2-1; D assignment may be TRBD1 or TRBD2 (5 bases each). V was shortened by 6 bases and J by 7 bases, with 16 bases between the two germline ends. The CDR3 sequence is 13 residues long. CDR1 and CDR2 from the germline V gene are SQVTM and ANQGSEA. The CDR3 region has the DNA TGCAGCGTCCAGCCGGGGCTGGGAAATGAGCAGTTCTTC. As protein: CSVQPGLGNEQFF.

This sequence joins TRBV30 and TRBJ1-2; D unresolved. Looked up from germline, CDR1 is GTSNPN and CDR2 is SVGIG (reference sequence). This CDR3 is 15 amino acids long. V was shortened by 0 bases and J by 6 bases, with 17 bases between the two germline ends. The CDR3 sequence is CAWSVLRMVSDGYTF. The CDR3, as DNA: TGTGCCTGGAGTGTACTCCGGATGGTATCTGATGGCTACACCTTC. Based on the CDR3 plus reference TRBV30 and TRBJ1-2, the full variable domain is SQTIHQWPATLVQPVGSPLSLECTVEGTSNPNLYWYRQAAGRGLQLLFYSVGIGQISSEVPQNLSASRPQDRQFILSSKKLLLSDSGFYLCAWSVLRMVSDGYTFGSGTRLTVV.

This clonotype was found many times. The rearrangement uses TRBV5-1 and TRBJ2-3; 9 bases agree with TRBD2. Germline CDR1 and CDR2: SGHRS and YFSETQ. With V trimmed by 4 bases and J by 5 bases, 8 bases remained unmatched. The CDR3 spans 15 residues. CDR3 residues: CASSGLAGAKDTQYF. CDR3 DNA: TGCGCCAGCAGCGGCTTAGCGGGAGCGAAAGATACGCAGTATTTT. Supplemented by reference TRBV5-1 and TRBJ2-3, the full variable domain reads KAGVTQTPRYLIKTRGQQVTLSCSPISGHRSVSWYQQTPGQGLQFLFEYFSETQRNKGNFPGRFSGRQFSNSRSEMNVSTLELGDSALYLCASSGLAGAKDTQYFGPGTRLTVL.

This clonotype was observed a few times. V usage is TRBV3-1 and J usage is TRBJ2-1; possibly TRBD2 for D (6 bases). V gave up 2 bases and J gave up 7 bases, with 18 bases separating them. The CDR3 sequence is 16 residues long. The germline gives CDR1 LGHDT, CDR2 YNNKEL (reference sequence). DNA of the CDR3: TGTGCCAGCAGCCAATATTTAGCGGACCTAGCTAATGAGCAGTTCTTC. The encoded protein is CASSQYLADLANEQFF.

This clonotype was seen ten or more times. This chain joins TRBV24-1 and TRBJ2-2; D is uncertain. In germline, CDR1 is KGHDR, CDR2 SFDVKD. V gave up 6 bases and J gave up 0 bases, with 7 bases separating them. This CDR3 has 14 residues. CDR3 nucleotide sequence: TGTGCCACCAGTCGAGGCGCGAACACCGGGGAGCTGTTTTTT. Protein: CATSRGANTGELFF.

The J gene is TRBJ2-3, the V gene TRBV4-2, with 10 positions matching TRBD1. Losses at the gene ends were 0 bases for V and 3 bases for J; bases not matched to a gene: 6. The CDR3 has 17 residues. Per the germline V gene, CDR1 is LGHNA and CDR2 is YNFKEQ. The CDR3 DNA follows: TGTGCCAGCAGCCAAGAAGGGACAGGGGCAGGGACAGATACGCAGTATTTT. Residues: CASSQEGTGAGTDTQYF.

This clonotype has ten or more counts. The chain couples TRBV3-1 to TRBJ2-3; 8 positions match TRBD2. There are 17 residues in the CDR3. Per germline, CDR1 LGHDT and CDR2 YNNKEL (reference sequence). J lost 0 bases, V lost 0 bases, and 5 bases had no gene match. CDR3 sequence: CASSQDPLAGSTDTQYF. The CDR3 region has the DNA TGTGCCAGCAGCCAAGATCCCCTAGCGGGTAGCACAGATACGCAGTATTTT.

The V gene is TRBV4-3, the J gene TRBJ2-1; 7 nucleotides agree with TRBD2. V lost 4 bases to trimming and J lost 9 bases; unmatched junction nucleotides: 9. The CDR3 totals 14 residues. CDR1 is LGHNA, CDR2 YSLEER, per germline. This chain's CDR3 is CASSPTGREREQFF. DNA of the CDR3: TGCGCCAGCAGCCCGACTGGGCGGGAGCGTGAGCAGTTCTTC.

The chain links TRBV10-2 to TRBJ1-5; D might be TRBD1 (5 bases). The germline gives CDR1 WSHSY, CDR2 SAAADI. The length of the CDR3 is 13 residues. Between the trimmed V and J ends, which lost 7 bases and 2 bases, there was a span of 9 bases. CDR3 residues: CASTPQGNQPQHF. The CDR3 bases are TGCGCCAGCACGCCACAGGGCAATCAGCCCCAGCATTTT.

This clonotype has a count of ten or more. The chain carries TRBV7-2 and TRBJ1-2; TRBD1 aligns across 12 bases. CDR3 length equals 17 residues. Germline CDR1 reads SGHTA; CDR2 reads FQGNSA. V lost 3 bases and J lost 3; bases outside the gene matches: 8. CDR3 protein: CASSLRDRGPADYGYTF. DNA for the CDR3: TGTGCCAGCAGCTTGCGGGACAGGGGGCCGGCGGACTATGGCTACACCTTC.

This sequence joins TRBV20-1 and TRBJ1-6, with D maybe TRBD1 (5 bases). V was pared by 6 bases and J by 7 bases, with 10 bases between. The CDR3 has 12 amino acids. Looked up from germline, CDR1 is DFQATT and CDR2 is SNEGSKA (reference sequence). The CDR3 region has the DNA TGCAGTGCCGGCCGGGGGAATTCACCCCTCCACTTT. Its translation is CSAGRGNSPLHF.

This clonotype appeared many times. The chain links TRBV20-1 to TRBJ2-1; 10 nucleotides agree with TRBD2. This CDR3 is built from 15 residues. Per germline, CDR1 DFQATT and CDR2 SNEGSKA (reference sequence). With 0 bases clipped from V and 4 bases from J, the junction kept 3 bases outside the gene matches. The CDR3 coding sequence is TGCAGTGCTAGAGATACTAGCGGGATATACAATGAGCAGTTCTTC. Protein sequence: CSARDTSGIYNEQFF.

This clonotype has a count of ten or more. The chain is built from TRBV18 and TRBJ2-5, with no clear D. Germline loops: CDR1 KGHSH, CDR2 LQKENI. CDR3 size: 13 residues. V was pared by 2 bases and J by 2 bases, with 6 bases between. CDR3: CASSPGAQETQYF. The CDR3 nucleotides are TGTGCCAGCTCACCAGGCGCGCAAGAGACCCAGTACTTC.

This rearrangement joins TRBV7-9 to TRBJ1-2, with D possibly being TRBD1 (6 bases). With 0 bases removed from V and 4 bases from J, the gap between germline ends came to 15 bases. The germline V gene encodes CDR1 SEHNR and CDR2 FQNEAQ (reference sequence). The CDR3 length is 16 residues. CDR3 sequence reads: CASSLAGGGHIYGYTF. The CDR3 nucleotides read TGTGCCAGCAGCTTAGCCGGGGGGGGACATATCTATGGCTACACCTTC.

This clonotype was counted between two and nine times. The rearrangement uses TRBV6-5 and TRBJ2-6; D is ambiguous. This CDR3 region has 17 residues. Germline V gene lookup returns CDR1 MNHEY and CDR2 SVGAGI. V was pared by 1 base and J by 0 bases, with 10 bases between. CDR3 sequence: CASSYYKDRSGANVLTF. In nucleotides, the CDR3 is TGTGCCAGCAGTTACTATAAGGACCGCTCTGGGGCCAACGTCCTGACTTTC.

The V call is TRBV30, the J call TRBJ1-5; D is possibly TRBD1 (6 bases). This CDR3 has 14 residues. Deletions cut 2 bases from V and 0 bases from J, with 8 bases between. Germline V gene data show CDR1 as GTSNPN and CDR2 as SVGIG (reference sequence). The CDR3 region is CAWSTGTSNQPQHF. The CDR3 DNA follows: TGTGCCTGGAGTACAGGGACTAGCAATCAGCCCCAGCATTTT.

At least ten counts were recorded for this clonotype. V is TRBV6-1 and J is TRBJ2-7; possible D gene TRBD1, 6 bases. This CDR3 region has 13 residues. Deletions cut 2 bases from V and 5 bases from J, with 10 bases between. CDR1 and CDR2 (germline): MNHNS, SASEGT. CDR3 in DNA: TGTGCCAGCAGTGAACAGGGGTCTAACGAGCAGTACTTC. Its translation is CASSEQGSNEQYF.

In its sample, this clonotype was seen many times. V gene TRBV27 combines with J gene TRBJ1-5; D is unresolved. Germline CDR1 MNHEY, CDR2 SMNVEV (reference sequence). With 6 bases removed from V and 0 bases from J, the gap between germline ends came to 9 bases. This CDR3 is 14 amino acids long. The CDR3 DNA sequence: TGTGCCAGCAGCTTGGTTGGTAGCAATCAGCCCCAGCATTTT. Translating gives CASSLVGSNQPQHF.

This clonotype was seen at least ten times. This chain joins TRBV30 and TRBJ1-3; the D is unclear. Germline V gives CDR1 GTSNPN, CDR2 SVGIG (reference sequence). V lost 4 bases, J lost 2 bases, and 3 bases lay in between. The CDR3 is 11 residues long. This CDR3 is CAWKAGNTIYF. The CDR3 DNA follows: TGTGCCTGGAAGGCTGGAAACACCATATATTTT. Full variable domain (outside the CDR3, taken from reference TRBV30 and TRBJ1-3): SQTIHQWPATLVQPVGSPLSLECTVEGTSNPNLYWYRQAAGRGLQLLFYSVGIGQISSEVPQNLSASRPQDRQFILSSKKLLLSDSGFYLCAWKAGNTIYFGEGSWLTVV.

This clonotype was seen many times. The rearrangement joins TRBV18 to TRBJ2-7; no firm D call. Germline lookup yields CDR1 KGHSH and CDR2 LQKENI. The CDR3 spans 17 residues. V lost 3 bases and J 4 bases, leaving 22 bases between the germline ends. The CDR3 DNA reads TGTGCCAGCTCACCGAACAGTCGGCATGAGGTTGATTACGAGCAGTACTTC. As protein: CASSPNSRHEVDYEQYF.